The clone carrying this T cell receptor (beta chain) was counted ten times or more. Its antigen is not identified. TCRdb analysed the PCR reads with MiXCR anew, one entry per CDR3 protein. The sample carries hundreds of thousands of distinct CDR3 sequences, 25% recorded once. This specimen comes from a study of molecular identifiers for immune sequencing clone quantification. Study-wide results and limits: The share of molecules held by clones above 20 RNA copies was over 97% in effector cells and under 1% in naive cells. Even with some 920,000 naive cells present, spiked Jurkat TCR RNA from one cell was reportedly detectable.

Sorting defined naive CD8 T cells as CD8+CD4-CCR7+CD45RA+. This TCR was sampled from a human donor in good health. Some libraries in this study had Jurkat cell RNA spiked in. The source material was naive CD8+ T cells from blood, with Jurkat cell RNA spiked in. The sample's subset: FACS-sorted CD8+CD4-CCR7+CD45RA+ naive T cells.

This chain's CDR3 is CASSFFAGLDTQYF. DNA of the CDR3: TGTGCCAGCAGTTTTTTTGCAGGTCTAGATACGCAGTATTTT. This chain joins TRBV28 and TRBJ2-3; no reliable D call. The CDR3 consists of 14 residues. With 3 bases removed from V and 5 bases from J, the gap between germline ends came to 12 bases. CDR1 is MDHEN, CDR2 SYDVKM, per germline.